Presented here are 26 T cell receptor beta chains from one specimen sequenced in a study of blood T cells in healthy people across ages. A second PCR of 7 to 11 cycles used a sample-barcoded 5' primer and a J-beta primer mix. In TCRdb, the 5' RACE reads were re-called with MiXCR into one record per CDR3 protein. The sample lists 380,000 or so distinct CDR3 sequences, 50% to 60% seen once, with 51% in the top ten. The sample was blood. Every receptor here comes from a man aged 60 to 69 in good health.

This sequence joins TRBV27 and TRBJ2-6; D is unclear. CDR3 length equals 15 residues. Per germline, CDR1 MNHEY and CDR2 SMNVEV (reference sequence). Trimming removed 5 bases from V and 3 bases from J, with 11 bases in between. CDR3 in DNA: TGTGCCAGCAGTCCCTCAGAAAGTGGGGCCAACGTCCTGACTTTC. Its translation: CASSPSESGANVLTF. The whole variable domain, remainder taken from reference TRBV27 and TRBJ2-6, is EAQVTQNPRYLITVTGKKLTVTCSQNMNHEYMSWYRQDPGLGLRQIYYSMNVEVTDKGDVPEGYKVSRKEKRNFPLILESPSPNQTSLYFCASSPSESGANVLTFGAGSRLTVL.

The genes are TRBV14 and TRBJ2-3; D call uncertain. V was cut by 0 bases and J by 2 bases, with 9 bases left in between. The CDR3 is 15 residues long. In germline, CDR1 is SGHDN, CDR2 FVKESK. In DNA form, the CDR3 reads TGTGCCAGCAGCCAAGAAGCACCATCCACAGATACGCAGTATTTT. Residues: CASSQEAPSTDTQYF.

This clonotype was seen a few times. The CDR3 here is CASSASLFRVNEQFF. DNA for the CDR3: TGTGCCAGCAGCGCCTCTTTATTCAGGGTCAATGAGCAGTTCTTC. This chain uses TRBV9 with TRBJ2-1, with D possibly being TRBD1 (5 bases). The CDR3 sequence is 15 residues long. V was trimmed by 3 bases and J by 6 bases, leaving 16 bases between them. Germline values: CDR1 SGDLS, CDR2 YYNGEE. Complete variable domain (other parts from reference TRBV9 and TRBJ2-1): DSGVTQTPKHLITATGQRVTLRCSPRSGDLSVYWYQQSLDQGLQFLIQYYNGEERAKGNILERFSAQQFPDLHSELNLSSLELGDSALYFCASSASLFRVNEQFFGPGTRLTVL.

In its sample, this clonotype was seen a few times. This chain connects TRBV4-2 to TRBJ2-2; TRBD2 agrees at 12 bases. The germline gives CDR1 LGHNA, CDR2 YNFKEQ. V lost 2 bases and J lost 4; bases outside the gene matches: 5. The CDR3 is 17 amino acids. In nucleotides, the CDR3 is TGTGCCAGCAGCCAAACCCCGACTAGCGGGAGCACCGGGGAGCTGTTTTTT. Protein: CASSQTPTSGSTGELFF.

The chain joins TRBV20-1 to TRBJ2-7, with D perhaps matching TRBD2 (5 bases). The end of the DNA is better explained by TRBJ2-5, so the J call may be wrong. CDR1 is DFQATT and CDR2 is SNEGSKA in the germline V gene (reference sequence). The CDR3 length is 12 residues. CDR3: CSAHPRRETQYF. Here the CDR3 DNA reads TGCAGTGCTCACCCAAGGAGGGAGACCCAGTACTTC.

In this sample, this clonotype turned up a few times. The V gene is TRBV6-5, the J gene TRBJ1-2, with TRBD1 matching 9 bases. Trimming at V came to 0 bases and at J to 8 bases, leaving 7 bases not matched to a gene. There are 15 residues in the CDR3. In germline, CDR1 is MNHEY, CDR2 SVGAGI. This CDR3 is CASSYSRGQGRGYTF. The DNA of the CDR3 is TGTGCCAGCAGTTACTCCCGGGGACAGGGAAGAGGCTACACCTTC.

This clonotype was counted only a few times. V is TRBV12-3 or TRBV12-4 and J is TRBJ2-1, with TRBD2 matching 10 bases. The CDR3 has 15 amino acids. The junction had 6 bases not matched to a gene; V was cut back by 3 bases and J by 7 bases. The CDR3 loop is CASSFLAGGLNEQFF. DNA of the CDR3: TGTGCCAGCAGTTTTTTAGCGGGGGGTTTGAATGAGCAGTTCTTC.

The chain employs TRBV6-5 and TRBJ2-1, with D unresolved. The length of the CDR3 is 15 residues. Germline V lookup: CDR1 MNHEY, CDR2 SVGAGI. V was clipped by 0 bases and J by 5 bases, with 11 bases between them. Here the CDR3 reads CASSYSEFGNNEQFF. In DNA, the CDR3 is TGTGCCAGCAGTTACTCGGAATTCGGTAACAATGAGCAGTTCTTC.

This clonotype was picked up many times. The chain joins TRBV7-2 to TRBJ1-6, with D uncertain. CDR3 length: 14 residues. Trimming took 2 bases from V and 7 from J, leaving 9 bases between them. CDR1 SGHTA and CDR2 FQGNSA come from the germline V gene. The CDR3 bases are TGTGCCAGCAGCTTAAAAGTTGGAAATTCACCCCTCCACTTT. This sequence encodes CASSLKVGNSPLHF.

This clonotype was observed a handful of times. Since a much larger clone is just one base distant, this may be a read error. The chain couples TRBV20-1 to TRBJ1-2; 8 positions agree with TRBD1. The length of the CDR3 is 15 residues. V dropped 2 bases and J dropped 7; count of bases not matched to a gene: 12. The germline V gene encodes CDR1 DFQATT and CDR2 SNEGSKA (reference sequence). The CDR3 bases are TGCAGTGCTAGAACAGCGACAGGGGTTATAGGTGGCTACACCTTC. Amino acid sequence: CSARTATGVIGGYTF.

CDR3 in amino acids: CASSGAGGSNEKLFF. For the CDR3, the DNA is TGTGCCAGCAGTGGGGCAGGGGGATCTAATGAAAAACTGTTTTTT. This chain links TRBV6-5 with TRBJ1-4; TRBD1 agrees at 7 bases. The germline CDR1 and CDR2 sequences are MNHEY and SVGAGI. This CDR3 has 15 residues. V shed 5 bases and J 3 bases; nucleotides not matched to a gene: 6.

This clonotype was seen a few times. The chain recombines TRBV20-1 with TRBJ2-3; no definite D call. V was trimmed by 2 bases and J by 2 bases, leaving 8 bases between them. CDR3 length: 13 residues. CDR1 is DFQATT, CDR2 SNEGSKA, per germline (reference sequence). In DNA form, the CDR3 reads TGCAGTGCTAGAAGGCAGACCACAGATACGCAGTATTTT. Protein product: CSARRQTTDTQYF.

This clonotype appeared many times. The chain combines TRBV9 with TRBJ2-5, with D perhaps being TRBD1 or TRBD2 (6 bases each). Germline CDR1 and CDR2: SGDLS and YYNGEE. Trimming took 0 bases from V and 5 from J, leaving 14 bases between them. The CDR3 spans 15 residues. CDR3: CASSVGAGEDETQYF. CDR3 DNA: TGTGCCAGCAGCGTAGGGGCAGGGGAGGATGAGACCCAGTACTTC.

V is TRBV3-1 and J is TRBJ1-1; TRBD1 matches at 7 bases. CDR1 LGHDT and CDR2 YNNKEL come from the germline V gene (reference sequence). J lost 9 bases, V lost 4 bases, and 8 bases had no gene match. The CDR3 consists of 13 residues. The CDR3 coding sequence is TGTGCCAGCAGCCGCCGACAGGGAAGGAAAGCTTTCTTT. This gives the protein CASSRRQGRKAFF. Full variable domain (remainder filled in from reference TRBV3-1 and TRBJ1-1): DTAVSQTPKYLVTQMGNDKSIKCEQNLGHDTMYWYKQDSKKFLKIMFSYNNKELIINETVPNRFSPKSPDKAHLNLHINSLELGDSAVYFCASSRRQGRKAFFGQGTRLTVV.

This clonotype was counted between two and nine times. DNA for the CDR3: TGTGCCAGTGGACAGGGTGATACAACTAATGAAAAACTGTTTTTT. Translation: CASGQGDTTNEKLFF. The chain is built from TRBV12-3 or TRBV12-4 and TRBJ1-4; 8 nucleotides match TRBD1. The CDR3 sequence is 15 residues long. V lost 9 bases to trimming and J lost 0 bases; unmatched junction nucleotides: 6.

This clonotype was detected only a few times. The chain combines TRBV7-2 with TRBJ2-7, with 8 positions matching TRBD1. The ends lost 5 bases at V and 7 bases at J; junction bases unmatched: 13. Germline values: CDR1 SGHTA, CDR2 FQGNSA. The CDR3 loop spans 15 amino acids. The CDR3 nucleotides read TGTGCCAGCAGCACACCCGGGACAGGCTTACGTGAGCAGTACTTC. This encodes CASSTPGTGLREQYF. The variable domain in full, completed from reference TRBV7-2 and TRBJ2-7, reads GAGVSQSPSNKVTEKGKDVELRCDPISGHTALYWYRQSLGQGLEFLIYFQGNSAPDKSGLPSDRFSAERTGGSVSTLTIQRTQQEDSAVYLCASSTPGTGLREQYFGPGTRLTVT.

This clonotype was picked up a small number of times. The gene calls are TRBV6-5 and TRBJ2-5; D ambiguous. Judging by the DNA end, TRBJ2-7 fits better; the J call may be wrong. This CDR3 spans 12 amino acids. Germline CDR1 reads MNHEY; CDR2 reads SVGAGI. CDR3 DNA sequence: TGTGCCAGCAGTTCGCAGGTCTACGAGCAGTACTTC. This translates into CASSSQVYEQYF.

The CDR3 nucleotides read TGTGCCAGCAGCCCCCGCCGAACGACAGGGTATGGCTACACCTTC. Translating gives CASSPRRTTGYGYTF. The chain has TRBV13 and TRBJ1-2, with 7 bases lining up with TRBD1. Germline trimming cut 5 bases from V and 5 bases from J; bases unmatched to any gene: 11. The CDR3 length is 15 residues. Germline V gene data show CDR1 as PRHDT and CDR2 as FYEKMQ (reference sequence).

The chain has TRBV24-1 and TRBJ2-1, with D perhaps matching TRBD2 (6 bases). Germline lookup yields CDR1 KGHDR and CDR2 SFDVKD. V gave up 4 bases and J gave up 8 bases, with 23 bases separating them. The CDR3 is 17 residues long. CDR3 in amino acids: CATSELAPRTKRDEQFF. DNA of the CDR3: TGTGCCACCAGTGAATTAGCTCCCAGGACTAAACGGGATGAGCAGTTCTTC.

The chain uses TRBV12-3 or TRBV12-4 and TRBJ2-5, with TRBD2 matching over 14 bases. Losses at the gene ends were 1 base for V and 2 bases for J; bases not matched to a gene: 6. This CDR3 is 18 amino acids long. This chain's CDR3 is CASSLGGLAGVGQETQYF. For the CDR3, the DNA is TGTGCCAGCAGTTTAGGGGGACTAGCGGGAGTCGGGCAAGAGACCCAGTACTTC.

As for this clonotype: The junction shows a germline mismatch at one end, possibly a read error. The chain couples TRBV11-1 to TRBJ2-7; TRBD2 agrees at 9 bases. CDR1 and CDR2 from the germline V gene are SGHAT and FQDESV (reference sequence). This CDR3 has 17 amino acids. The CDR3 nucleotides are TGTACCAGCAGCTTAGCCCGAGCGGGGGGACCTCGAGAGGCCCAGTACTTC. It encodes CTSSLARAGGPREAQYF.

The rearrangement uses TRBV21-1 and TRBJ2-6; the table's D call of TRBD2 was not tested on the DNA. TRBV21-1 is shown as a pseudogene. CDR3 length: 19 residues. CDR3 coding DNA: TGTGCCAGCAGCACCCGACTAGCGGGGGAACCTTCTGGGGCCAACGTCCTGACTTTC. As protein: CASSTRLAGEPSGANVLTF.

Note on this clonotype: This may be a read error: a much more frequent sequence differs by one nucleotide. The gene calls are TRBV5-4 and TRBJ2-3; 9 bases are shared with TRBD2. The CDR3 length is 13 residues. Losses at the gene ends were 3 bases for V and 8 bases for J; bases not matched to a gene: 4. Germline V gene lookup returns CDR1 SGHNT and CDR2 YYREEE (reference sequence). DNA of the CDR3: TGTGCCAGCAGCTGGGAAGCGGGAGGTACGCAGTATTTT. The encoded protein is CASSWEAGGTQYF.

V gene TRBV14 combines with J gene TRBJ2-4; TRBD1 agrees at 7 bases. The J call could be wrong; TRBJ2-5 is a better fit for the DNA end. CDR3 length: 15 residues. Looked up from germline, CDR1 is SGHDN and CDR2 is FVKESK. CDR3 residues: CASSQDRQGKETQYF. In DNA, the CDR3 is TGTGCCAGCAGCCAAGACCGACAGGGTAAAGAGACCCAGTACTTC.

J is TRBJ2-1 and V is TRBV20-1; TRBD2 aligns across 8 bases. CDR1 and CDR2 from the germline V gene are DFQATT and SNEGSKA (reference sequence). Unmatched junction bases numbered 14, after V lost 5 bases and J lost 8 bases. The CDR3 extends over 15 amino acids. The CDR3 sequence: CSAQGLAGSPDEQFF. In DNA form, the CDR3 reads TGCAGTGCTCAGGGGTTAGCGGGGTCTCCCGATGAGCAGTTCTTC.

DNA of the CDR3: TGTGCCAGCAGCGTCGCGAGGCATCAGCCCCAGCATTTT. The encoded protein is CASSVARHQPQHF. This chain connects TRBV7-2 to TRBJ1-5; the D is unclear. The CDR3 totals 13 residues. The germline V and J ends were trimmed by 5 bases and 5 bases, with 10 bases remaining between them. Looked up from germline, CDR1 is SGHTA and CDR2 is FQGNSA.